This record covers a single TCR beta chain. Its cognate antigen has yet to be identified. Base qualities are not recorded, but no much larger clone differs from it by a single base. The data stem from a study of cytotoxic CD8 clonotypes in ibrutinib-treated CLL (dated by TCRdb to about 2021). In the study overall: In this cohort, 15 patients were treatment-naive and fewer than 13 were relapsed/refractory, while around 17 had unmutated IGHV. On average, each sample yielded about 260,000 productive templates and tens of thousands of productive rearrangements. Longitudinal samples were obtainable from 26 of the 86 participants in the trial. Partial responses were observed in 24 patients and complete responses in 2; after a median follow-up of 68 months, remission was maintained in approximately 15 patients and progression was observed in roughly 12. Response samples were obtained after a median of around 11 months of treatment, with a range of about 6 to 36 months. All remission and progressive disease samples were collected while patients were still receiving ibrutinib. Cryopreserved peripheral blood mononuclear cells were collected before treatment, at response, and at either disease progression or sustained remission.

Points the paper makes about the study in general: Public clonotypes were rare and either shrank or stayed stable during treatment, and the rise in clonality at ibrutinib response reflected expansion of private clonotypes. Lymph node repertoires were not examined, and the timing of sampling was not matched between patients in sustained remission and those whose disease progressed. An increase in clonality was observed at ibrutinib response, with clonality remaining stable during sustained remission and falling back toward baseline at progression. Baseline clonality exceeded that of age-matched healthy donors and correlated strongly with circulating CD8+ T-cell counts.

In light of the paper, this sample's time point label describes: eleven to twelve months on ibrutinib. For TCR beta library preparation, roughly 2.2 micrograms of genomic DNA was extracted from cryopreserved PBMCs. Longitudinal blood samples from CLL patients on ibrutinib monotherapy underwent high-throughput TCR beta sequencing. The patients were enrolled in a single-center, open-label phase 2 trial of ibrutinib monotherapy. Each clonotype received, on average, about 10x coverage in deep resolution sequencing performed on a MiSeq, where the target depth lay between 1 in 1 million and 1 in 200,000 T cells. The immunoSEQ hsTCRB Kit was used to generate the TCR beta libraries. On the authors' methods: Data were analyzed with ImmunoSEQ Data Assistant and ImmunoSEQ Analyzer, with V, D and J genes assigned per IMGT definitions. Clonality was computed as one minus normalized Shannon entropy of productive rearrangement frequencies, ranging from 0 to 1. Only overrepresented clonotypes making up at least 0.05% of each patient's repertoire were included in the public clonotype analysis. Roughly 13 repertoires from age-matched healthy donors, obtained from immuneACCESS, served as clonality controls. TCRdb mirrors the immuneACCESS table, restricted to in-frame sequences. Some clones are absent from its copies; in checked studies, under half trace to an unresolved V gene, and the reason for the others is unknown. The V and J calls and clone size are taken from that table; D and trimming were inferred from the DNA. This sample lists about 160,000 clones; roughly 86% were detected once. The ten biggest clones cover over 2% of the sample.

The TCR comes from a human donor with chronic lymphocytic leukemia. This specimen consisted of PBMCs, obtained after 12 months of ibrutinib treatment.

Read as DNA, the sequence is TGTGCCAGCAGCCCTGGCGGGGGGGGCGTTGACGAGCAGTACTTC. This encodes CASSPGGGGVDEQYF. The sequence is built from TRBV11-1 and TRBJ2-7; the junction holds 9 bases that match TRBD2. Including the terminal cysteine and phenylalanine, the CDR3 comprises 15 residues. Of all the DNA, just the CDR3 is kept, 45 bases in frame from base 1. Sequences SGHAT (CDR1) and FQDESV (CDR2) are obtained from the germline V gene (reference sequence). V is pruned by 5 bases and J by 5 bases, leaving 10 bases of the junction without a gene match.